This T cell receptor beta chain appears in the sequencing data of a study of blood T cell repertoires in COVID-19 (dated by TCRdb to about 2020). In terms of the full investigation: Samples from collaborators originated in the United States, Italy and Spain and spanned both the acute and convalescent phases of COVID-19. The material from the prospective study consisted of cDNA or gDNA derived from T cells, B-cell-depleted T cells, or PBMCs. Deeply sampled blood TCRbeta repertoires from subjects exposed to, actively infected with, or recovered from COVID-19 were included in the dataset. A freely available public database, intended as a resource for researchers studying the immune response to SARS-CoV-2, is where the repertoires were released. The samples were drawn from two sources: the first 160 participants of the ongoing ImmuneRACE study, and 1,000 to 1,500 subjects contributed by 6 global collaborators. The sample metadata nearly always contained a de-identified subject ID, COVID-19 status, age in years and sex. Where available, HLA class I and class II types were taken from metadata supplied by the sample provider and were not determined by assay-based typing.

The immunoSEQ Assay, a bias-controlled multiplex PCR, was used to amplify TCRbeta CDR3 regions from genomic DNA. From the authors' description of their analysis: The number of nucleated cells in each sample was estimated by amplification of reference gene primers within the assay. To quantify the absolute abundance of each unique TCRbeta CDR3 rearrangement, sequence reads were collapsed and filtered. For each sample, productive Simpson clonality was calculated as the square root of Simpson's diversity index across productive rearrangements. TCRdb stores this immuneACCESS table with in-frame sequences only. Part of the clones is absent; in the studies checked, under half of the shortfall reflects unresolved V genes, and no reason is known for the rest. V, J and clone size are those of that table, while D and trimming were read from the DNA. A total of about 87,000 clones appear in this sample, 85% to 90% of them only once. 4% to 5.5% of the sample comes from the top ten.

Study-level results and caveats: How much clinical and demographic metadata was included differed by source and by participant, and the metadata was provided uncurated.

With regard to this clone: Its antigen is unknown. No base quality information exists; no much larger clone differs at one position.

The collaborating institutions used their own protocols to collect whole blood in K2EDTA tubes. For TCRbeta analysis, collaborators shipped samples in one of three forms: frozen whole blood, isolated PBMCs, or DNA extracted from either of those sample types. The germline V gene gives CDR1 as SGHTA and CDR2 as FQGNSA. The CDR3 holds 13 amino acids from the cysteine to the phenylalanine. The only DNA kept is the CDR3, 39 bases in frame from the first base. V is pared back by 5 bases and J by 1 base, with 8 bases lying between the germline termini. This clonotype was obtained from a man between 40 and 49 years old with acute or convalescent COVID-19. The sequence is built from TRBV7-2 and TRBJ1-1; perhaps TRBD1 is the D gene, with 5 bases matching. What was sequenced was peripheral blood. The DNA sequence follows: TGTGCCAGCAGCCAGACAGCGAACACTGAAGCTTTCTTT. This gives the protein CASSQTANTEAFF.